What follows are 3 T cell receptor beta chains derived from one specimen sequenced in a study of cytotoxic CD8 clonotypes in ibrutinib-treated CLL (dated by TCRdb to the early 2020s). The method was the immunoSEQ multiplex PCR assay. The source is immuneACCESS, and TCRdb retained only in-frame sequences with V and J called. Part of the clones is not carried over; for the studies checked, unresolved V genes explain less than half of this, and the remainder is unexplained. Here the sample has some 290,000 clones; around four fifths occur a single time. Clones ranked in the top ten supply 6.7% of the sample. The sample here was PBMCs, taken before ibrutinib treatment. The source of these receptors is a human donor with chronic lymphocytic leukemia.

V usage is TRBV7-2 and J usage is TRBJ2-7, with TRBD1 matching over 9 bases. The junction had 12 bases not matched to a gene; V was cut back by 5 bases and J by 7 bases. This CDR3 is 15 amino acids long. CDR1 and CDR2 from the germline V gene are SGHTA and FQGNSA. CDR3 residues: CASSPHGQGWREQYF. The CDR3 nucleotides read TGTGCCAGCAGCCCTCACGGACAGGGGTGGAGGGAGCAGTACTTC. Full variable domain (remainder filled in from reference TRBV7-2 and TRBJ2-7): GAGVSQSPSNKVTEKGKDVELRCDPISGHTALYWYRQSLGQGLEFLIYFQGNSAPDKSGLPSDRFSAERTGGSVSTLTIQRTQQEDSAVYLCASSPHGQGWREQYFGPGTRLTVT.

The chain uses TRBV4-3 and TRBJ2-3; 12 nucleotides match TRBD2. With V trimmed by 4 bases and J by 4 bases, 12 bases remained unmatched. The germline CDR1 and CDR2 sequences are LGHNA and YSLEER. The CDR3 runs 18 residues. CDR3 coding DNA: TGCGCCAGCAGCCCTTACAGCAGTCTAGCGGGAGGGTCAGATACGCAGTATTTT. This sequence encodes CASSPYSSLAGGSDTQYF.

The genes are TRBV10-3 and TRBJ2-7; TRBD2 matches 14 bases. The CDR3 spans 15 residues. The trim removed 6 bases at V and 4 bases at J, leaving 5 bases unmatched. Per germline, CDR1 ENHRY and CDR2 SYGVKD. CDR3 nucleotide sequence: TGTGCCATCAGGGGGACTAGCGGGAGAGAGTACGAGCAGTACTTC. Translation gives CAIRGTSGREYEQYF.